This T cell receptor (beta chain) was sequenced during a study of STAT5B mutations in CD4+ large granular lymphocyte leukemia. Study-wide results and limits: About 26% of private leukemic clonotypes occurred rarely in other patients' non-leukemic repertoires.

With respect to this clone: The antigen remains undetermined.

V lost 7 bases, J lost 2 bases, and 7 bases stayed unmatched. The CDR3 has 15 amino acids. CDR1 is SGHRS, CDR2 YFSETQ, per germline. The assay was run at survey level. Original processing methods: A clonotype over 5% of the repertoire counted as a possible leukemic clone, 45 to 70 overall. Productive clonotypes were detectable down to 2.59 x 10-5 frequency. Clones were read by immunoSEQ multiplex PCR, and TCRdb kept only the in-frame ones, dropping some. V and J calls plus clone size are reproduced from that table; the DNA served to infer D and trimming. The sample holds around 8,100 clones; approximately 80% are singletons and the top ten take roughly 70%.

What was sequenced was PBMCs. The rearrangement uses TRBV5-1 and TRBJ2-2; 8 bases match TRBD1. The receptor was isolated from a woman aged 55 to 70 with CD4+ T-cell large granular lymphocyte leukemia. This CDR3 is CASGRTGSNTGELFF. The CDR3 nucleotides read TGCGCCAGCGGGAGGACAGGGAGTAACACCGGGGAGCTGTTTTTT.